Below, one T cell receptor (beta chain) is given with its context. The antigen is not known. The record originates from a study of CXCR3-negative and CXCR3-positive naive CD8 T cells. The wider study: Collectively, the libraries yielded roughly 140 million TRB reads in total, at about 1.5 +/- 0.3 million per library. Findings of the study overall: TRB CDR3 properties indicated TCR strength, while surface CD5 was similar across naive subsets. Memory CD8+ cells showed much lower diversity, while both naive subsets displayed comparably high diversity. The study found that naive CXCR3-negative and CXCR3-positive cells shared TRBV-TRBJ usage, while memory cells differed. Naive cells with CXCR3 showed TRB CDR3s that were more hydrophobic than those in CXCR3-negative naive cells.

UMI-labeled 5' RACE TRB cDNA libraries were prepared from the cells. TCRdb reworked the 5' RACE reads into one entry per CDR3 protein, no DNA. The repertoire table contains more than 80,000 distinct CDR3 sequences. The CDR3 totals 16 residues. Per germline, CDR1 MNHEY and CDR2 SMNVEV (reference sequence). The origin of this receptor is a human donor in good health. Some clones in this sample may be carry-over from other donors' samples. The chain recombines TRBV27 with TRBJ2-1; the TCRdb D gene call, TRBD2, has no DNA to confirm it. Sequences were obtained from naive CXCR3+ CD8+ T cells from blood. The subset was: CD45RO-CCR7+CD27+CD95- naive CD8+ T cells expressing CXCR3 (TNR3+). CDR3 region: CASSSGSRAPYNEQFF.